This T cell receptor beta chain was observed in a study of identical twins. Each cDNA held unique molecular identifiers, and template switching gave it a universal primer site. TCRdb re-called the 5' RACE reads with MiXCR, one entry per CDR3 protein. The sample has 400,000 to 550,000 distinct CDR3 sequences; 20% to 25% are singletons. This CDR3 has 15 residues. V lost 5 bases and J lost 6, with 16 bases in between. Germline V gene sequence: CDR1 SGHDN, CDR2 FVKESK. This clonotype has a handful of counts. What it recognizes is unknown. Whole-study results and caveats: Researchers caution that invariant MAIT and iNKT cells could partly confound zero-insertion analyses. Conclusions rested on cross-sectional statistics rather than following the same donors.

The sample was also reused in another study, on T cells expressing NK-cell markers. This second study notes: As a fraction of CD8+ T cells, dominant NKG2C+ clonotypes reached roughly 1.0-7.5% in about six donors.

This receptor was identified in a woman aged 18-29 years in good health. The chain carries TRBV14 and TRBJ2-2; D is uncertain. The specimen sequenced was CD4+ T cells sorted from blood. The CDR3 loop is CASSFDGREAGELFF. DNA of the CDR3: TGTGCCAGCAGCTTCGACGGTAGGGAAGCCGGGGAGCTGTTTTTT.